The 20 T cell receptor beta chains listed next were all sequenced from one sample in a study of T cell clonotyping in hematopoietic cell transplantation. Profiled with immunoSEQ multiplex PCR; TCRdb holds only in-frame clones, not every one. The sample has 65,000 to 75,000 clones; about 94% are singletons. Sample: peripheral blood mononuclear cells. The receptors here all came from a man aged 50 to 60 in good health. Some clones in this sample may be carry-over from other donors' samples.

The chain joins TRBV28 to TRBJ1-5, with unresolved D. Germline V gene sequence: CDR1 MDHEN, CDR2 SYDVKM. V gave up 6 bases and J gave up 2 bases, with 20 bases separating them. The CDR3 is made up of 17 amino acids. Here the CDR3 reads CASRDPQLRRGNQPQHF. The CDR3 DNA reads TGTGCCAGCAGAGACCCCCAATTACGCCGTGGCAATCAGCCCCAGCATTTT.

This chain links TRBV5-1 with TRBJ1-1; perhaps TRBD1 as D (5 bases). The CDR3 is 14 residues long. Trimming took 2 bases from V and 1 from J, leaving 9 bases between them. In germline, CDR1 is SGHRS, CDR2 YFSETQ. CDR3: CASSFGTGNTEAFF. CDR3 sequence (DNA): TGCGCCAGCAGCTTCGGGACGGGGAACACTGAAGCTTTCTTT.

The chain has TRBV5-1 and TRBJ2-7, with 10 nucleotides matching TRBD2. V trimming: 4 bases; J trimming: 4 bases; junction bases outside the gene matches: 14. This CDR3 comprises 17 residues. Germline lookup yields CDR1 SGHRS and CDR2 YFSETQ. The CDR3 DNA follows: TGCGCCAGCAGCGCGCAGATGAGCGGGAGGGGGGGTTACGAGCAGTACTTC. Translated, it gives CASSAQMSGRGGYEQYF.

The chain is built from TRBV15 and TRBJ1-2, with D unresolved. From germline, CDR1 is LNHNV and CDR2 YYDKDF (reference sequence). V was pared by 4 bases and J by 1 base, with 4 bases between. The CDR3 runs 12 residues. The chain's CDR3 is CATSTSNYGYTF. The CDR3 DNA reads TGTGCCACCAGCACAAGTAACTATGGCTACACCTTC.

The V and J genes are TRBV6-5 and TRBJ1-4; D remains ambiguous. Trimming pared 8 bases from V and 0 bases from J, leaving 10 bases between. Germline values: CDR1 MNHEY, CDR2 SVGAGI. CDR3 length: 14 residues. As DNA, the CDR3 is TGTGCCAGCGCTCGGCGGACAACTAATGAAAAACTGTTTTTT. Translation: CASARRTTNEKLFF.

This clone appeared a single time. This chain uses TRBV10-3 with TRBJ1-4; 7 nucleotides line up with TRBD1. V trimming: 5 bases; J trimming: 3 bases; junction bases outside the gene matches: 9. The CDR3 contains 16 residues. Germline-derived CDR1 and CDR2 are ENHRY and SYGVKD. This chain's CDR3 is CAISSGHRGSNEKLFF. The CDR3 DNA reads TGTGCCATCAGTTCCGGCCACAGGGGCTCTAATGAAAAACTGTTTTTT.

The gene calls are TRBV7-8 and TRBJ2-7; TRBD2 matches 9 bases. The germline gives CDR1 SGHVS, CDR2 FQNEAQ. The CDR3 has 14 residues. V lost 5 bases to trimming and J lost 3 bases; unmatched junction nucleotides: 5. CDR3 amino acids: CASSRGTSSYEQYF. CDR3 bases: TGTGCCAGCAGCAGGGGGACTAGCAGCTACGAGCAGTACTTC.

V is TRBV2 and J is TRBJ2-3, with 11 bases lining up with TRBD2. Germline loops: CDR1 SNHLY, CDR2 FYNNEI. V gave up 5 bases and J gave up 2 bases; unmatched junction bases: 6. The CDR3 consists of 16 residues. This chain's CDR3 is CASSPSGGFPTDTQYF. CDR3 in DNA: TGTGCCAGCAGTCCTAGCGGGGGGTTTCCCACAGATACGCAGTATTTT.

V and J are TRBV28 and TRBJ2-6, with D possibly matching TRBD2 (5 bases). The CDR3 runs to 15 residues. Per the germline V gene, CDR1 is MDHEN and CDR2 is SYDVKM. The V gene lost 4 bases and the J gene lost 2 bases, with 9 bases spanning the gap. CDR3 region: CASSSEGTGANVLTF. The CDR3, as DNA: TGTGCCAGCAGTTCTGAGGGTACTGGGGCCAACGTCCTGACTTTC.

The chain has TRBV28 and TRBJ2-3; no definite D call. This CDR3 has 14 amino acids. CDR1 and CDR2 from the germline V gene are MDHEN and SYDVKM. V gave up 5 bases and J gave up 3 bases, with 12 bases separating them. In DNA, the CDR3 is TGTGCCAGCAGTGCGGCCCAGAGGACAGATACGCAGTATTTT. This gives the protein CASSAAQRTDTQYF. Together with reference TRBV28 and TRBJ2-3, the CDR3 gives the full variable domain: DVKVTQSSRYLVKRTGEKVFLECVQDMDHENMFWYRQDPGLGLRLIYFSYDVKMKEKGDIPEGYSVSREKKERFSLILESASTNQTSMYLCASSAAQRTDTQYFGPGTRLTVL.

This clone was counted a single time. The junction and the germline gene differ at one end; a read error may be behind it. The rearrangement uses TRBV28 and TRBJ2-1, with TRBD2 as a possible D gene (5 bases). The CDR3 runs to 13 residues. The germline V gene encodes CDR1 MDHEN and CDR2 SYDVKM. The CDR3 nucleotides read TGTGCCAGCAGTTTATGGAGCGGTGATCTACCGATCTTC. Protein: CASSLWSGDLPIF.

The chain couples TRBV29-1 to TRBJ1-2; D not resolved. Trimming removed 1 base from V and 12 bases from J, with 18 bases in between. CDR3 length: 13 amino acids. Germline CDR1 reads SQVTM; CDR2 reads ANQGSEA. The CDR3 coding sequence is TGCAGCGTTGAAGGGTCGGCCGGGGAGTTGAACACCTTC. Amino acids: CSVEGSAGELNTF. The full variable domain, with the rest looked up from reference TRBV29-1 and TRBJ1-2, is SAVISQKPSRDICQRGTSLTIQCQVDSQVTMMFWYRQQPGQSLTLIATANQGSEATYESGFVIDKFPISRPNLTFSTLTVSNMSPEDSSIYLCSVEGSAGELNTFGSGTRLTVV.

V is TRBV28 and J is TRBJ1-5; D is unclear. The CDR3 runs to 14 residues. V was trimmed by 7 bases and J by 3 bases, leaving 13 bases between them. Germline V gene data show CDR1 as MDHEN and CDR2 as SYDVKM. The CDR3, as DNA: TGTGCCAGCATCCGCGCGGGCGTCAATCAGCCCCAGCATTTT. Translating gives CASIRAGVNQPQHF.

This clone was seen a few times. CDR3 amino acids: CASSYFGGQETQYF. As DNA, the CDR3 is TGTGCCAGCAGTTACTTTGGGGGCCAAGAGACCCAGTACTTC. This rearrangement joins TRBV6-5 to TRBJ2-5; D is tentatively TRBD1 or TRBD2 (5 bases each). Germline values: CDR1 MNHEY, CDR2 SVGAGI. With 1 base removed from V and 1 base from J, the gap between germline ends came to 7 bases. This CDR3 region has 14 residues.

This sequence joins TRBV5-1 and TRBJ1-5; a possible D gene is TRBD1 (6 bases). Germline loops: CDR1 SGHRS, CDR2 YFSETQ. This CDR3 region has 15 residues. Trimming removed 0 bases at V and 6 bases at J, with 13 bases between. The CDR3 region is CASSLGGADAQPQHF. CDR3 sequence (DNA): TGCGCCAGCAGCTTGGGGGGGGCGGACGCTCAGCCCCAGCATTTT.

V gene TRBV7-9 combines with J gene TRBJ2-2; 7 bases fit TRBD2. Trimming took 2 bases from V and 1 from J; bases not matched to a gene: 4. CDR1 and CDR2 from the germline V gene are SEHNR and FQNEAQ (reference sequence). The CDR3 loop spans 16 amino acids. The CDR3 DNA sequence: TGTGCCAGCAGCTTATTAGGCGGGAGGAACACCGGGGAGCTGTTTTTT. The encoded protein is CASSLLGGRNTGELFF.

V is TRBV6-5 and J is TRBJ1-6, with D maybe TRBD1 (5 bases). The CDR3 has 14 amino acids. CDR1 MNHEY and CDR2 SVGAGI come from the germline V gene. The V and J ends lost 5 bases and 9 bases respectively, with 14 bases between them. For the CDR3, the DNA is TGTGCCAGCAGTCCCCGGGGGGGGACTTCACCCCTCCACTTT. Amino acid sequence: CASSPRGGTSPLHF.

This clone was picked up a small number of times. The rearrangement links TRBV25-1 to TRBJ1-4, with 7 bases aligning to TRBD1. Trimming at V came to 3 bases and at J to 4 bases, leaving 8 bases not matched to a gene. The CDR3 loop spans 16 amino acids. Germline CDR1 MGHDK, CDR2 SYGVNS. CDR3 sequence: CASSEPSRGDNEKLFF. The CDR3 DNA sequence: TGTGCCAGCAGTGAGCCCTCCAGGGGGGATAATGAAAAACTGTTTTTT.

The chain combines TRBV30 with TRBJ2-2; D uncertain. V lost 2 bases and J lost 7, with 11 bases in between. Germline CDR1 reads GTSNPN; CDR2 reads SVGIG (reference sequence). The CDR3 sequence is 13 residues long. CDR3 sequence reads: CAWSQQQGGELFF. The CDR3 DNA reads TGTGCCTGGAGTCAACAACAAGGCGGGGAGCTGTTTTTT.

V usage is TRBV30 and J usage is TRBJ2-3; D may match TRBD1 or TRBD2 (5 bases each). Germline V CDR1 and CDR2: GTSNPN, SVGIG (reference sequence). V was shortened by 4 bases and J by 3 bases, with 11 bases between the two germline ends. This CDR3 has 13 amino acids. CDR3 residues: CAWTGSGTDTQYF. DNA for the CDR3: TGTGCCTGGACAGGGAGTGGGACAGATACGCAGTATTTT. Supplemented by reference TRBV30 and TRBJ2-3, the full variable domain reads SQTIHQWPATLVQPVGSPLSLECTVEGTSNPNLYWYRQAAGRGLQLLFYSVGIGQISSEVPQNLSASRPQDRQFILSSKKLLLSDSGFYLCAWTGSGTDTQYFGPGTRLTVL.